The 7 T cell receptor beta chains below were found in one sample sequenced in a study of shared clonotypes between healthy human individuals (dated by TCRdb to 2020 to 2021). The library was made by the immunoSEQ multiplex PCR assay. TCRdb took over this immuneACCESS table, retaining in-frame rearrangements with V and J assigned. Such tables are incomplete; in checked studies, under half of the missing clones stem from an unresolved V gene, and the remainder is unexplained. Present in this sample are about 1,900,000 clones, just under 95% of which were seen just once. The top ten hold approximately 1% of the sample. CD8 naive samples were obtained by positive selection for CCR7 among CD45RO-negative cells, yielding a CD45RA+CCR7+ population from which TemRA cells were excluded. Sequencing was carried out using naive CD8+ T cells sorted from blood. Read against the paper, the sample's cell subset or site label means: CD45RA+CCR7+. The receptors derive from a man aged 18 to 30 in good health.

This clone was counted only a few times. The final CDR3 position lacks the conserved phenylalanine or tryptophan, pointing to a likely read error. It is unclear where the CDR3 begins or ends on the DNA, so no DNA is shown, and the CDR3 is as TCRdb lists it. This chain connects TRBV30 to TRBJ1-1. The CDR3 adds up to 8 amino acids, both ends counted. CDR1 and CDR2 (germline): GTSNPN, SVGIG (reference sequence). This CDR3 reads CACLFEVI.

The V and J genes are TRBV27 and TRBJ1-1; D uncertain. Trimming left V 2 bases short and J 1 base short, with 11 bases between. The germline gives CDR1 MNHEY, CDR2 SMNVEV (reference sequence). The CDR3 runs 15 residues. CDR3 sequence reads: CASSLVGIGNTEAFF. The CDR3 nucleotides are TGTGCCAGCAGTTTAGTAGGGATTGGGAACACTGAAGCTTTCTTT.

The chain is built from TRBV28 and TRBJ1-2; possibly TRBD1 for D (5 bases). V lost 3 bases and J 10 bases, leaving 9 bases between the germline ends. The CDR3 is made up of 11 amino acids. The V gene's germline CDR1 is MDHEN and CDR2 SYDVKM. The CDR3 sequence: CASSFRGVYTF. The CDR3 DNA reads as TGTGCCAGCAGTTTCCGAGGGGTCTACACCTTC.

This sequence joins TRBV14 and TRBJ1-1, with D uncertain. Germline V gene lookup returns CDR1 SGHDN and CDR2 FVKESK. The CDR3 is made up of 14 amino acids. Trimming removed 3 bases from V and 5 bases from J, with 13 bases in between. The CDR3, as DNA: TGTGCCAGCAGCCACGCAGGCGAATGGACTGAAGCTTTCTTT. This codes for CASSHAGEWTEAFF.

The chain links TRBV4-3 to TRBJ2-2; D is undetermined. The CDR3 contains 13 residues. Germline assignment: CDR1 LGHNA and CDR2 YSLEER. V lost 4 bases and J lost 8, with 11 bases in between. CDR3 loop: CASSPRWPGELFF. The CDR3 DNA reads TGCGCCAGCAGCCCCCGCTGGCCGGGGGAGCTGTTTTTT.

The chain uses TRBV7-9 and TRBJ2-7; the D is unclear. Germline CDR1 SEHNR, CDR2 FQNEAQ (reference sequence). The CDR3 length is 12 residues. Deletions cut 4 bases from V and 4 bases from J, with 8 bases between. CDR3 region: CASSSSEYEQYF. The CDR3 region has the DNA TGTGCCAGCAGCTCATCAGAGTACGAGCAGTACTTC. Based on the CDR3 plus reference TRBV7-9 and TRBJ2-7, the full variable domain is DTGVSQNPRHKITKRGQNVTFRCDPISEHNRLYWYRQTLGQGPEFLTYFQNEAQLEKSRLLSDRFSAERPKGSFSTLEIQRTEQGDSAMYLCASSSSEYEQYFGPGTRLTVT.

This clone was detected once. One junction end does not reproduce the germline sequence, and a read error may be involved. The V and J genes are TRBV11-2 and TRBJ2-1, with unresolved D. Germline CDR1 and CDR2: SGHAT and FQNNGV. The length of the CDR3 is 14 residues. The CDR3 sequence is CASSLDVVDNEQFF. The CDR3 bases are TGTGCCAGCAGCCTAGACGTGGTGGACAATGAGCAGTTCTTC. The full variable domain, completed using reference TRBV11-2 and TRBJ2-1, is EAGVAQSPRYKIIEKRQSVAFWCNPISGHATLYWYQQILGQGPKLLIQFQNNGVVDDSQLPKDRFSAERLKGVDSTLKIQPAKLEDSAVYLCASSLDVVDNEQFFGPGTRLTVL.